These T cell receptor beta chains were read from a single sample in a study of control samples from healthy donors and cancer patients. The assay was immunoSEQ multiplex PCR, and TCRdb's table has in-frame clones only and misses some. The table shows 50,000 to 65,000 clones, with 80% to 95% occurring only once. Sequencing was performed on PBMCs. All receptors come from a man aged 25 to 40 with colorectal cancer. CDR3s include the opening cysteine and the closing phenylalanine or tryptophan. Each record gives: D gene, J gene, V gene, clone size, CDR3 protein, CDR3 DNA. D genes are given only for firm matches. Some rows have no size entry. The others give once, few or many, or a class for an expanded clone.

d_call: .; j_call: TRBJ2-2; v_call: TRBV6-4; clone_size: .; cdr3_aa: CASSTQGTGELFF; cdr3_nt: TGTGCCAGCTCGACACAGGGAACCGGGGAGCTGTTTTTT
d_call: .; j_call: TRBJ1-1; v_call: TRBV6-5; clone_size: .; cdr3_aa: CASSYREVNTEAFF; cdr3_nt: TGTGCCAGCAGTTACCGGGAGGTGAACACTGAAGCTTTCTTT
d_call: .; j_call: TRBJ1-5; v_call: TRBV30; clone_size: .; cdr3_aa: CAWSAGTSNQPQHF; cdr3_nt: TGTGCCTGGAGCGCCGGGACCTCTAATCAGCCCCAGCATTTT
d_call: TRBD2; j_call: TRBJ2-1; v_call: TRBV3-1/TRBV3-2; clone_size: .; cdr3_aa: CASSHLASGVNEQFF; cdr3_nt: TGTGCCAGCAGCCATCTGGCTAGCGGGGTTAATGAGCAGTTCTTC
d_call: TRBD2; j_call: TRBJ2-1; v_call: TRBV19; clone_size: .; cdr3_aa: CASSINRGGRNEQFF; cdr3_nt: TGTGCCAGTAGTATTAATCGGGGGGGTAGGAATGAGCAGTTCTTC
d_call: .; j_call: TRBJ1-5; v_call: TRBV9; clone_size: .; cdr3_aa: CASSVGPGRFHQPQHF; cdr3_nt: TGTGCCAGCAGCGTAGGCCCGGGCCGATTCCATCAGCCCCAGCATTTT
d_call: TRBD1; j_call: TRBJ2-2; v_call: TRBV7-7; clone_size: .; cdr3_aa: CASSPDLRTGMTGELFF; cdr3_nt: TGTGCCAGCAGCCCCGACCTTCGGACAGGGATGACCGGGGAGCTGTTTTTT
d_call: .; j_call: TRBJ1-2; v_call: TRBV11-2; clone_size: .; cdr3_aa: CASSLERDYGYTF; cdr3_nt: TGTGCCAGCAGCTTAGAACGCGACTATGGCTACACCTTC
d_call: TRBD1; j_call: TRBJ2-2; v_call: TRBV19; clone_size: .; cdr3_aa: CASSRSDRRSGELFF; cdr3_nt: TGTGCCAGTAGTCGATCGGACAGGCGGTCCGGGGAGCTGTTTTTT
d_call: .; j_call: TRBJ1-4; v_call: TRBV3-1/TRBV3-2; clone_size: once; cdr3_aa: CASSQERGALTVTNEKLFF; cdr3_nt: TGTGCCAGCAGCCAAGAAAGGGGGGCTTTAACGGTAACTAATGAAAAACTGTTTTTT
d_call: .; j_call: TRBJ2-7; v_call: TRBV5-1; clone_size: .; cdr3_aa: CASSLGRTRNSYEQYF; cdr3_nt: TGCGCCAGCAGCTTGGGGAGGACAAGGAACTCCTACGAGCAGTACTTC
d_call: TRBD2; j_call: TRBJ2-1; v_call: TRBV7-6; clone_size: .; cdr3_aa: CASSPGGGAYNEQFF; cdr3_nt: TGTGCCAGCAGCCCAGGCGGGGGGGCCTACAATGAGCAGTTCTTC
d_call: .; j_call: TRBJ1-4; v_call: TRBV5-4; clone_size: .; cdr3_aa: CASSLVGDGEKLFF; cdr3_nt: TGTGCCAGCAGCTTGGTAGGGGACGGCGAAAAACTGTTTTTT
d_call: .; j_call: TRBJ1-5; v_call: TRBV6-6; clone_size: few; cdr3_aa: CASSYSTGTQPQHF; cdr3_nt: TGTGCCAGCAGTTACTCAACGGGGACTCAGCCCCAGCATTTT
d_call: .; j_call: TRBJ2-1; v_call: TRBV7-2; clone_size: once; cdr3_aa: CASSLKGLNNEQFF; cdr3_nt: TGTGCCAGCAGCTTAAAGGGACTTAACAATGAGCAGTTCTTC
d_call: TRBD1; j_call: TRBJ1-1; v_call: TRBV4-1; clone_size: .; cdr3_aa: CASSQRQGYTEAFF; cdr3_nt: TGCGCCAGCAGCCAGAGACAGGGATACACTGAAGCTTTCTTT
d_call: .; j_call: TRBJ1-2; v_call: TRBV25-1; clone_size: .; cdr3_aa: CASSELTHGYTF; cdr3_nt: TGTGCCAGCAGTGAATTGACCCATGGCTACACCTTC
d_call: .; j_call: TRBJ2-7; v_call: TRBV10-3; clone_size: .; cdr3_aa: CAISERQTPSVSYF; cdr3_nt: TGTGCCATCAGTGAGAGGCAGACCCCTTCAGTTTCGTACTTC
d_call: .; j_call: TRBJ1-1; v_call: TRBV7-9; clone_size: .; cdr3_aa: CASSFPTRGYAEAFF; cdr3_nt: TGTGCCAGCAGCTTCCCTACAAGAGGGTACGCTGAAGCTTTCTTT
d_call: .; j_call: TRBJ1-5; v_call: TRBV27; clone_size: .; cdr3_aa: CASSLSGGRNQPQHF; cdr3_nt: TGTGCCAGCAGTTTATCAGGAGGGCGCAATCAGCCCCAGCATTTT
d_call: .; j_call: TRBJ2-2; v_call: TRBV6-2/TRBV6-3; clone_size: .; cdr3_aa: CASSLEVPNTGELFF; cdr3_nt: TGTGCCAGCAGTTTAGAGGTTCCGAACACCGGGGAGCTGTTTTTT
d_call: .; j_call: TRBJ1-2; v_call: TRBV5-4; clone_size: .; cdr3_aa: CASSYPGVGPNYGYTF; cdr3_nt: TGTGCCAGCAGCTACCCGGGGGTGGGGCCTAACTATGGCTACACCTTC
d_call: .; j_call: TRBJ2-2; v_call: TRBV5-6; clone_size: .; cdr3_aa: CASSFTGSIGGELFF; cdr3_nt: TGTGCCAGCAGCTTTACAGGGTCCATAGGCGGGGAGCTGTTTTTT
d_call: TRBD1; j_call: TRBJ1-5; v_call: TRBV19; clone_size: once; cdr3_aa: CASSTRRGPYVNQPQHF; cdr3_nt: TGTGCCAGTAGTACCCGTAGGGGGCCCTACGTCAATCAGCCCCAGCATTTT
d_call: TRBD1; j_call: TRBJ1-2; v_call: TRBV7-2; clone_size: .; cdr3_aa: CASSLELDRGQIYGYTF; cdr3_nt: TGTGCCAGCAGCTTAGAGTTGGACAGGGGGCAAATCTATGGCTACACCTTC
d_call: .; j_call: TRBJ1-4; v_call: TRBV30; clone_size: few; cdr3_aa: CAWSVDPGHRNEKLFF; cdr3_nt: TGTGCCTGGAGTGTCGACCCGGGACATAGGAATGAAAAACTGTTTTTT
d_call: .; j_call: TRBJ2-3; v_call: TRBV18; clone_size: once; cdr3_aa: CASSPQTDTQYF; cdr3_nt: TGTGCCAGCTCACCACAAACAGATACGCAGTATTTT
d_call: .; j_call: TRBJ1-5; v_call: TRBV30; clone_size: once; cdr3_aa: CAWSVDQPGQPQHF; cdr3_nt: TGTGCCTGGAGTGTGGATCAGCCGGGTCAGCCCCAGCATTTT
d_call: .; j_call: TRBJ2-2; v_call: TRBV11-2; clone_size: few; cdr3_aa: CASSLVQGSGGELFF; cdr3_nt: TGTGCCAGCAGCTTAGTCCAGGGATCGGGCGGGGAGCTGTTTTTT
d_call: .; j_call: TRBJ1-4; v_call: TRBV30; clone_size: .; cdr3_aa: CAWRAGTNEKLFF; cdr3_nt: TGTGCCTGGAGAGCAGGGACTAATGAAAAACTGTTTTTT
d_call: .; j_call: TRBJ2-7; v_call: TRBV4-1; clone_size: .; cdr3_aa: CASSQGLSYEQYF; cdr3_nt: TGCGCCAGCAGCCAGGGTTTGTCCTACGAGCAGTACTTC
d_call: .; j_call: TRBJ2-2; v_call: TRBV18; clone_size: .; cdr3_aa: CASSPRVGAYTGELFF; cdr3_nt: TGTGCCAGCTCACCACGGGTGGGGGCATACACCGGGGAGCTGTTTTTT
d_call: .; j_call: TRBJ2-2; v_call: TRBV5-1; clone_size: .; cdr3_aa: CASSLAEGGGELFF; cdr3_nt: TGCGCCAGCAGCTTGGCCGAGGGGGGCGGGGAGCTGTTTTTT
d_call: TRBD1; j_call: TRBJ2-7; v_call: TRBV18; clone_size: .; cdr3_aa: CASSPAGTGGEQYF; cdr3_nt: TGTGCCAGCTCACCAGCCGGGACAGGGGGCGAGCAGTACTTC
d_call: .; j_call: TRBJ2-7; v_call: TRBV6-5; clone_size: .; cdr3_aa: CASSTTGTPYDEQYF; cdr3_nt: TGTGCCAGCAGTACAACGGGAACCCCCTATGACGAGCAGTACTTC
d_call: .; j_call: TRBJ1-5; v_call: TRBV30; clone_size: .; cdr3_aa: CAWSVPGPSNQPQHF; cdr3_nt: TGTGCCTGGAGTGTCCCGGGACCTAGCAATCAGCCCCAGCATTTT
d_call: .; j_call: TRBJ2-2; v_call: TRBV21-1; clone_size: .; cdr3_aa: CASSRGQRTGELFF; cdr3_nt: TGTGCCAGCAGCCGGGGACAGCGGACCGGGGAGCTGTTTTTT
d_call: TRBD1; j_call: TRBJ2-5; v_call: TRBV5-1; clone_size: .; cdr3_aa: CASSLDRGQGQETQYF; cdr3_nt: TGCGCCAGCAGCTTGGATCGGGGACAGGGCCAAGAGACCCAGTACTTC
d_call: TRBD1; j_call: TRBJ1-1; v_call: TRBV7-2; clone_size: once; cdr3_aa: CASSFREGGKAFF; cdr3_nt: TGTGCCAGCAGCTTCAGGGAAGGGGGCAAAGCTTTCTTT
d_call: .; j_call: TRBJ1-5; v_call: TRBV5-4; clone_size: .; cdr3_aa: CASSVAGVGEPQHF; cdr3_nt: TGTGCCAGCAGCGTAGCTGGGGTCGGAGAGCCCCAGCATTTT
d_call: .; j_call: TRBJ1-2; v_call: TRBV4-3; clone_size: few; cdr3_aa: CASSQARDYGYTF; cdr3_nt: TGCGCCAGCAGCCAAGCCCGGGACTATGGCTACACCTTC
d_call: TRBD2; j_call: TRBJ2-3; v_call: TRBV7-2; clone_size: .; cdr3_aa: CASSLARGSSGGSTDTQYF; cdr3_nt: TGTGCCAGCAGCTTAGCAAGGGGTTCAAGCGGGGGGAGCACAGATACGCAGTATTTT
d_call: .; j_call: TRBJ2-2; v_call: TRBV4-1; clone_size: once; cdr3_aa: CASSQIGLQGLGTTGELFF; cdr3_nt: TGCGCCAGCAGCCAAATAGGGCTTCAGGGCCTCGGAACCACCGGGGAGCTGTTTTTT
d_call: TRBD1; j_call: TRBJ2-6; v_call: TRBV30; clone_size: .; cdr3_aa: CASPTGVRGANVLTF; cdr3_nt: TGTGCCTCCCCGACAGGGGTTCGGGGGGCCAACGTCCTGACTTTC
d_call: .; j_call: TRBJ2-3; v_call: TRBV28; clone_size: .; cdr3_aa: CALSTSSTDTQYF; cdr3_nt: TGTGCCCTTTCCACCTCCAGCACAGATACGCAGTATTTT
d_call: .; j_call: TRBJ2-1; v_call: TRBV19; clone_size: .; cdr3_aa: CASSIDPSFGALYNEQFF; cdr3_nt: TGTGCCAGTAGTATAGACCCCAGCTTTGGCGCACTATACAATGAGCAGTTCTTC
d_call: TRBD1; j_call: TRBJ2-4; v_call: TRBV2; clone_size: .; cdr3_aa: CASSEGLGTGELAKNIQYF; cdr3_nt: TGTGCCAGCAGTGAAGGGCTCGGGACAGGGGAACTAGCCAAAAACATTCAGTACTTC